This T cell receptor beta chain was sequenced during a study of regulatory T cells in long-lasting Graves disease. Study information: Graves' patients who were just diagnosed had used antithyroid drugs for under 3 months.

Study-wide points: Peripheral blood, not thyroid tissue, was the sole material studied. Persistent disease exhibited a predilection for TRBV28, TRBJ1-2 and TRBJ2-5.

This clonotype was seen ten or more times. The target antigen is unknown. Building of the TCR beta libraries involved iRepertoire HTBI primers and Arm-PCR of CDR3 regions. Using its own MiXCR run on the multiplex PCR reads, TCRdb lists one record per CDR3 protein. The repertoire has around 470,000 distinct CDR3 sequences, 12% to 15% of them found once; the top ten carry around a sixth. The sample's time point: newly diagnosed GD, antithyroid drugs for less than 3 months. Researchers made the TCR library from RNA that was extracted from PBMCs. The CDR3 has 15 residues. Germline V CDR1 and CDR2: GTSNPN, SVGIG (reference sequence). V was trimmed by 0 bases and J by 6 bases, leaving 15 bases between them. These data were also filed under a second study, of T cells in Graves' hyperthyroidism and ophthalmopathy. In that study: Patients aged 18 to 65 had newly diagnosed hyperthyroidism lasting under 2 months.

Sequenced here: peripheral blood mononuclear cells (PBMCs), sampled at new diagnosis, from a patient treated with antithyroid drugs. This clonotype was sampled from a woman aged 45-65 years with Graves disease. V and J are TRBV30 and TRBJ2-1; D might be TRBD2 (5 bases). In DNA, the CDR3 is TGTGCCTGGAGTGTACGGCGGGTACTCGTCAATGAGCAGTTCTTC. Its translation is CAWSVRRVLVNEQFF.